Sequencing of this T cell receptor beta chain was carried out in a study of CD8 T cells in ankylosing spondylitis. Study-wide findings and caveats: Reportedly, significant enrichment of disease-linked clones occurred in matched ankylosing spondylitis synovial fluid. In reactive arthritis synovial fluid and blood, some motif variants had been reported before. About eight highly homologous variants made up a TCR beta motif that seemed to typify ankylosing spondylitis blood.

Molecular-barcoded quantitative 5'-RACE produced these TCR beta libraries. From the 5' RACE reads, TCRdb called clonotypes with MiXCR, one entry per CDR3 protein. The profile shows about 800,000 distinct CDR3 sequences, approximately 12% of them singletons. This clonotype occurred a few times. What it recognizes is unknown. This CDR3 is 18 amino acids long. Germline loops: CDR1 MNHEY, CDR2 SVGEGT. Trimming removed 0 bases at V and 0 bases at J, with 16 bases between. The chain carries TRBV6-2 or TRBV6-3 and TRBJ2-3; perhaps TRBD2 as D (6 bases). Sequenced input: blood, either unsorted or a sorted T cell fraction (not recorded which). The source of this sequence is a male donor with ankylosing spondylitis. The CDR3 DNA reads as TGTGCCAGCAGTTACTCGGGACCCTATGGGACTAGCACAGATACGCAGTATTTT. It codes for CASSYSGPYGTSTDTQYF.